The entry that follows covers one T cell receptor (beta chain) sequence. This record belongs to a study of blood T cell repertoires in COVID-19. As for the study in general: COVID-19 samples from acute and convalescent phases originated in the United States, Italy and Spain. PBMCs, B-cell-depleted T cells, or T cells were the source of the cDNA or gDNA that made up the material.

Original processing methods: Amplification with reference gene primers provided the estimates of nucleated cell counts. The data were produced by immunoSEQ multiplex PCR, yet TCRdb's version contains in-frame clones alone and is incomplete. Clone size and V and J calls were adopted from that table, with D and trimming inferred from the DNA. The sample has some 130,000 clones, 90% seen once. Trimming cost V 3 bases and J 5 bases, with 10 bases left between them. The germline V gene encodes CDR1 SGHTA and CDR2 FQGTGA. This CDR3 spans 13 amino acids. Sequenced material: peripheral blood. The rearrangement uses TRBV7-3 and TRBJ1-1, with TRBD1 as a possible D gene (5 bases). The sequence was collected from a man between 45 and 60 years old with active COVID-19. The CDR3 DNA follows: TGTGCCAGCAGCTTCGACAGCGGGACTGAAGCTTTCTTT. Translated: CASSFDSGTEAFF.